The sequence of this T cell receptor beta chain was determined in a study of T cell repertoires in cytomegalovirus infection. About the research overall: Matching HLA type and CMV infection were both indicated by public TCR beta signatures.

In the case of this clonotype: The antigen is unknown.

TCRdb reprocessed the reads with MiXCR, giving one entry per CDR3 protein. The top ten hold under 15% of the sample, which has around 530,000 distinct CDR3 sequences, 26% seen once. V gave up 0 bases and J gave up 8 bases; unmatched junction bases: 8. Germline V gene data show CDR1 as MGHRA and CDR2 as YSYEKL. The CDR3 is 16 amino acids. Study findings and constraints: Identification of carriers of CMV plus the relevant HLA was performed using cumulative public TCR beta family frequency. HLA-C-restricted CMV clonotypes gave the most frequent clonotype in two of eight donors.

The sample comprised PBMCs. The clonotype was recovered from a human donor in good health (CMV status not recorded). Some clones in this sample may be carry-over from other donors' samples. The chain links TRBV4-1 to TRBJ1-4; 8 bases map to TRBD1. CDR3 in amino acids: CASSQDGQGAGEKLFF. CDR3 sequence (DNA): TGCGCCAGCAGCCAAGACGGCCAGGGGGCAGGGGAAAAACTGTTTTTT.